These 27 T cell receptor beta chains were all obtained from the same sample, sequenced in a study of blood T cell repertoires in COVID-19. TCRdb's table, derived via immunoSEQ multiplex PCR, lists solely in-frame clones and lacks some. This sample yields roughly 120,000 clones, of which around 88% are seen a single time; approximately 0.81% belongs to the top ten. Source material: peripheral blood. The receptors stem from a woman in her forties or fifties with active or convalescent COVID-19.

A single count supports this clone. A junction boundary mismatches the germline segment, possibly from a read error. V gene TRBV7-3 combines with J gene TRBJ1-2; TRBD1 matches 12 bases. CDR3 length: 13 residues. Germline CDR1 is SGHTA and CDR2 is FQGTGA. CDR3 DNA: TGTGCCAGCAGCTCGGGACAGGGGGCGACAGTGGACTTC. Amino acids: CASSSGQGATVDF.

The J gene is TRBJ1-5, the V gene TRBV19, with D maybe TRBD1 (5 bases). The CDR3 covers 14 residues. Germline assignment: CDR1 LNHDA and CDR2 SQIVND (reference sequence). V lost 6 bases and J lost 11, with 20 bases in between. The CDR3 region has the DNA TGTGCCAGTAGCCTCGGGGAGGGGCTGGGGTCCCAGCATTTT. Amino acids: CASSLGEGLGSQHF.

This chain connects TRBV19 to TRBJ2-2, with D tentatively TRBD2 (6 bases). Trimming took off 3 bases at V and 1 base at J, with 12 bases between the two ends. Looked up from germline, CDR1 is LNHDA and CDR2 is SQIVND (reference sequence). The CDR3 is 16 residues long. For the CDR3, the DNA is TGTGCCAGTAGTATTATGGGAGGTCAGAACACCGGGGAGCTGTTTTTT. Translated, it gives CASSIMGGQNTGELFF.

This clone was seen just once. The V and J genes are TRBV9 and TRBJ2-1, with 8 nucleotides matching TRBD2. V was pared by 0 bases and J by 9 bases, with 8 bases of the junction left unmatched. The V gene's germline CDR1 is SGDLS and CDR2 YYNGEE. The CDR3 has 15 amino acids. CDR3 nucleotide sequence: TGTGCCAGCAGCGTAGGGCCGGGAGGGCCTGGTGAGCAGTTCTTC. Translation gives CASSVGPGGPGEQFF.

This clone came up a few times. This chain joins TRBV2 and TRBJ1-1, with a tentative D call TRBD1 (5 bases). Trimming took 8 bases from V and 5 from J, leaving 15 bases between them. Germline V gene lookup returns CDR1 SNHLY and CDR2 FYNNEI. The CDR3 extends over 13 amino acids. CDR3 in amino acids: CASLSGGSTEAFF. The CDR3 DNA is TGTGCCAGCCTTTCGGGGGGATCTACTGAAGCTTTCTTT.

The V and J genes are TRBV19 and TRBJ2-3; possibly TRBD2 for D (5 bases). The CDR3 extends over 16 amino acids. Deletions cut 3 bases from V and 1 base from J, with 14 bases between. CDR1 LNHDA and CDR2 SQIVND come from the germline V gene (reference sequence). As DNA, the CDR3 is TGTGCCAGTAGTATTGGTGCCACCGGGGGCACAGATACGCAGTATTTT. This sequence encodes CASSIGATGGTDTQYF. Variable domain in full (rest from reference TRBV19 and TRBJ2-3): DGGITQSPKYLFRKEGQNVTLSCEQNLNHDAMYWYRQDPGQGLRLIYYSQIVNDFQKGDIAEGYSVSREKKESFPLTVTSAQKNPTAFYLCASSIGATGGTDTQYFGPGTRLTVL.

V usage is TRBV7-3 and J usage is TRBJ2-2; 7 nucleotides align to TRBD2. CDR3 length equals 15 residues. V trimming: 5 bases; J trimming: 6 bases; junction bases outside the gene matches: 9. Germline values: CDR1 SGHTA, CDR2 FQGTGA. CDR3 DNA sequence: TGTGCCAGCAGCGGATGGGGGGGTCTCCCCGGGGAGCTGTTTTTT. Amino acid sequence: CASSGWGGLPGELFF.

V and J are TRBV5-1 and TRBJ2-1, with D perhaps matching TRBD1 (6 bases). Deletions cut 3 bases from V and 7 bases from J, with 8 bases between. CDR1 is SGHRS, CDR2 YFSETQ, per germline. The CDR3 covers 12 residues. In DNA, the CDR3 is TGCGCCAGCAGCTACGGACAGAATGAGCAGTTCTTC. It specifies CASSYGQNEQFF.

This chain connects TRBV5-6 to TRBJ1-1, with 7 bases identical to TRBD1. J lost 5 bases, V lost 6 bases, and 10 bases had no gene match. CDR3 size: 14 residues. CDR1 is SGHDT and CDR2 is YYEEEE in the germline V gene. CDR3 loop: CASTATTGQTEAFF. Written as DNA, the CDR3 is TGTGCCAGCACCGCCACGACAGGGCAGACTGAAGCTTTCTTT.

This sequence joins TRBV28 and TRBJ2-3; 7 bases match TRBD2. Germline assignment: CDR1 MDHEN and CDR2 SYDVKM. The J segment lost 2 bases and the V segment lost 5 bases, leaving 7 bases of the junction unmatched. The length of the CDR3 is 15 residues. The CDR3 coding sequence is TGTGCCAGCAGTCCGAGCGGGGCCCTCACAGATACGCAGTATTTT. Translated, it gives CASSPSGALTDTQYF.

This rearrangement joins TRBV5-6 to TRBJ1-1, with D possibly matching TRBD1 (6 bases). V lost 4 bases to trimming and J lost 6 bases, with 22 bases between them. Germline-derived CDR1 and CDR2 are SGHDT and YYEEEE. This CDR3 comprises 16 residues. The CDR3 region has the DNA TGTGCCAGCAGCCTCGACGTGGGGCCAGGGGAAGCTGAAGCTTTCTTT. Translating it yields CASSLDVGPGEAEAFF.

V and J are TRBV2 and TRBJ1-5, with D hard to call. Per germline, CDR1 SNHLY and CDR2 FYNNEI. This CDR3 comprises 14 residues. V lost 4 bases, J lost 6 bases, and 13 bases lay in between. The CDR3 spells CASSGITVGQPQHF. CDR3 coding DNA: TGTGCCAGCAGTGGCATTACAGTGGGTCAGCCCCAGCATTTT. The whole variable domain, filled in from reference TRBV2 and TRBJ1-5, reads EPEVTQTPSHQVTQMGQEVILRCVPISNHLYFYWYRQILGQKVEFLVSFYNNEISEKSEIFDDQFSVERPDGSNFTLKIRSTKLEDSAMYFCASSGITVGQPQHFGDGTRLSIL.

The gene calls are TRBV6-6 and TRBJ1-2, with 11 bases fitting TRBD1. Germline CDR1 reads MNHNY; CDR2 reads SVGAGI (reference sequence). J lost 4 bases, V lost 6 bases, and 10 bases had no gene match. This CDR3 region has 16 residues. DNA of the CDR3: TGTGCCAGCAGAAGGGACAGGGGGAATTATGTCTATGGCTACACCTTC. This translates into CASRRDRGNYVYGYTF.

The V call is TRBV28, the J call TRBJ2-7, with D possibly matching TRBD1 (6 bases). Germline assignment: CDR1 MDHEN and CDR2 SYDVKM. This CDR3 has 13 residues. V was clipped by 6 bases and J by 3 bases, with 12 bases between them. The CDR3 sequence: CASRAPRGYEQYF. CDR3 DNA: TGTGCCAGCAGGGCACCCAGGGGCTACGAGCAGTACTTC.

This clone was observed a single time. V usage is TRBV2 and J usage is TRBJ1-2; 7 bases map to TRBD1. The CDR3 has 13 amino acids. Per germline, CDR1 SNHLY and CDR2 FYNNEI. With 3 bases clipped from V and 8 bases from J, the junction kept 6 bases outside the gene matches. The chain's CDR3 is CASSEDRRGGYTF. The CDR3, as DNA: TGTGCCAGCAGTGAGGACAGGAGGGGGGGCTACACCTTC.

This CDR3 is CASSFASGGTQYF. CDR3 in DNA: TGTGCCAGCAGCTTCGCTAGCGGTGGGACCCAGTACTTC. The chain has TRBV7-2 and TRBJ2-5, with 7 bases identical to TRBD2. From germline, CDR1 is SGHTA and CDR2 FQGNSA. With 3 bases clipped from V and 7 bases from J, the junction kept 5 bases outside the gene matches. The CDR3 extends over 13 amino acids.

J is TRBJ2-5 and V is TRBV9, with TRBD2 matching 11 bases. V was clipped by 3 bases and J by 1 base; unmatched bases: 2. Germline CDR1 SGDLS, CDR2 YYNGEE. The CDR3 contains 15 residues. CDR3 in amino acids: CASSATSGVQETQYF. The CDR3 nucleotides are TGTGCCAGCAGCGCGACTAGCGGGGTCCAAGAGACCCAGTACTTC. Full variable domain (remainder filled in from reference TRBV9 and TRBJ2-5): DSGVTQTPKHLITATGQRVTLRCSPRSGDLSVYWYQQSLDQGLQFLIQYYNGEERAKGNILERFSAQQFPDLHSELNLSSLELGDSALYFCASSATSGVQETQYFGPGTRLLVL.

This chain links TRBV4-2 with TRBJ1-1; 9 bases line up with TRBD1. V shed 4 bases and J 1 base; nucleotides not matched to a gene: 16. Per germline, CDR1 LGHNA and CDR2 YNFKEQ. This CDR3 has 19 amino acids. The CDR3 DNA sequence: TGTGCCAGCAGCCGGCTGGCTATTGACAGGGGGAAGGGGAACACTGAAGCTTTCTTT. This encodes CASSRLAIDRGKGNTEAFF.

This chain connects TRBV27 to TRBJ1-6; the match to TRBD1 covers 7 bases. CDR3 length equals 14 residues. Germline V gene lookup returns CDR1 MNHEY and CDR2 SMNVEV (reference sequence). V was pared by 2 bases and J by 10 bases, with 5 bases of the junction left unmatched. This chain's CDR3 is CASSLDRVLSPLHF. For the CDR3, the DNA is TGTGCCAGCAGTTTAGACAGGGTTCTCTCACCCCTCCACTTT.

J is TRBJ2-5 and V is TRBV29-1, with 8 nucleotides matching TRBD2. Looked up from germline, CDR1 is SQVTM and CDR2 is ANQGSEA. The CDR3 runs 15 residues. V shed 6 bases and J 5 bases; nucleotides not matched to a gene: 14. The CDR3 DNA follows: TGCAGCGTCGCCCCCCCCAGCGGGAGTGGGGAGACCCAGTACTTC. This encodes CSVAPPSGSGETQYF. Combining the CDR3 with reference TRBV29-1 and TRBJ2-5 gives the whole variable domain SAVISQKPSRDICQRGTSLTIQCQVDSQVTMMFWYRQQPGQSLTLIATANQGSEATYESGFVIDKFPISRPNLTFSTLTVSNMSPEDSSIYLCSVAPPSGSGETQYFGPGTRLLVL.

This chain joins TRBV9 and TRBJ1-2; D remains unclear. V lost 0 bases, J lost 5 bases, and 11 bases lay in between. Germline V gene lookup returns CDR1 SGDLS and CDR2 YYNGEE. There are 14 residues in the CDR3. This CDR3 is CASSVGVDSYGYTF. CDR3 coding DNA: TGTGCCAGCAGCGTAGGAGTTGACTCTTATGGCTACACCTTC.

DNA for the CDR3: TGTGCCAGCAGTTCCAGGGCTTATACTGAAGCTTTCTTT. Translated, it gives CASSSRAYTEAFF. The rearrangement uses TRBV6-5 and TRBJ1-1; perhaps TRBD1 as D (5 bases). The CDR3 is made up of 13 amino acids. Germline CDR1 reads MNHEY; CDR2 reads SVGAGI. Trimming removed 4 bases at V and 5 bases at J, with 11 bases between.

The J gene is TRBJ2-1, the V gene TRBV27, with 10 bases lining up with TRBD2. The CDR3 sequence is 15 residues long. The germline CDR1 and CDR2 sequences are MNHEY and SMNVEV (reference sequence). With 8 bases clipped from V and 12 bases from J, the junction kept 16 bases outside the gene matches. The CDR3 loop is CASGRLAGGHVGQFF. CDR3 nucleotides: TGTGCCAGCGGAAGATTAGCGGGAGGACACGTGGGGCAGTTCTTC.

This clone has just one count. This rearrangement joins TRBV7-2 to TRBJ2-2, with TRBD1 matching 9 bases. The CDR3 has 16 amino acids. The V and J ends lost 4 bases and 0 bases, in that order; junction bases with no gene match: 3. Per germline, CDR1 SGHTA and CDR2 FQGNSA. The CDR3 DNA follows: TGTGCCAGCAGCTCGGGACAGGGCCCGAACACCGGGGAGCTGTTTTTT. Translation gives CASSSGQGPNTGELFF.

This rearrangement joins TRBV9 to TRBJ1-6; TRBD1 might be the D (6 bases). Trimming took off 4 bases at V and 5 bases at J, with 10 bases between the two ends. Germline values: CDR1 SGDLS, CDR2 YYNGEE. The CDR3 covers 14 residues. The CDR3 DNA is TGTGCCAGCAGCCCCAGACAGGATAATTCACCCCTCCACTTT. Translating it yields CASSPRQDNSPLHF.

The chain couples TRBV11-2 to TRBJ2-3; 8 nucleotides agree with TRBD2. The CDR3 has 16 residues. Germline V gene sequence: CDR1 SGHAT, CDR2 FQNNGV. The junction had 8 bases not matched to a gene; V was cut back by 2 bases and J by 4 bases. The CDR3 DNA follows: TGTGCCAGCAGCTTAATTGCCGGGAGGGCCGCAGATACGCAGTATTTT. It yields the protein CASSLIAGRAADTQYF.

Worth noting for this clone: This specimen includes other DNA sequences encoding the same CDR3. This rearrangement joins TRBV18 to TRBJ1-5; TRBD1 is a possible D gene (6 bases). The V end lost 3 bases, the J end lost 0 bases, and 9 bases lay between the germline ends. This CDR3 has 15 residues. Germline lookup yields CDR1 KGHSH and CDR2 LQKENI. CDR3 nucleotides: TGTGCCAGCTCACCCACAGGGAATAGCAATCAGCCCCAGCATTTT. Translation: CASSPTGNSNQPQHF.